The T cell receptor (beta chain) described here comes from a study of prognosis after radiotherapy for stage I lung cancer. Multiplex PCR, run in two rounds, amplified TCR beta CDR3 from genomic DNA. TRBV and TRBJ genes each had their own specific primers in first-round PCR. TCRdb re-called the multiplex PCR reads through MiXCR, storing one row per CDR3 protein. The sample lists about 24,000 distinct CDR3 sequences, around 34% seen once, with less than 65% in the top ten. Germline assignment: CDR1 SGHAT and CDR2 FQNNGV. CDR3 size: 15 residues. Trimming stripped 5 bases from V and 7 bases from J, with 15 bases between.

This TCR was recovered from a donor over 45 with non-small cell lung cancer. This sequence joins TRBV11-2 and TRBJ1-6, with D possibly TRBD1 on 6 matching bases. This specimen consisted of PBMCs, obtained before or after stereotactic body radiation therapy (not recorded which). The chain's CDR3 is CASSQSGAQNSPLHF. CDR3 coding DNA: TGTGCCAGCAGCCAATCGGGGGCCCAAAATTCACCCCTCCACTTT.